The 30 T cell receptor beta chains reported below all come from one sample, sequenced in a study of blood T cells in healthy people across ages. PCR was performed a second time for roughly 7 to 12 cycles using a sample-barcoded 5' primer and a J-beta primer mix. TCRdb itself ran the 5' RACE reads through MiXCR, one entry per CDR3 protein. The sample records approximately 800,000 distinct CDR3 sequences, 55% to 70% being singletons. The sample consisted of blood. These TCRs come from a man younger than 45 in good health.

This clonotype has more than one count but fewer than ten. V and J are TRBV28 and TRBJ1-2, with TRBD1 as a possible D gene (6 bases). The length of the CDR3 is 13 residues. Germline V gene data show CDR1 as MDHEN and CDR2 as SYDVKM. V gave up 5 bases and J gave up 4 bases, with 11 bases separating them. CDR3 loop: CASSIGQSYGYTF. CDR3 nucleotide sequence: TGTGCCAGCAGTATAGGACAGAGCTATGGCTACACCTTC.

The CDR3 bases are TGCGCCAGCAGCCAAAACCCGGGCACAGATACGCAGTATTTT. Its protein product is CASSQNPGTDTQYF. The chain recombines TRBV5-1 with TRBJ2-3; D not resolved. The CDR3 is 14 amino acids. Germline V CDR1 and CDR2: SGHRS, YFSETQ. V was trimmed by 4 bases and J by 1 base, leaving 10 bases between them.

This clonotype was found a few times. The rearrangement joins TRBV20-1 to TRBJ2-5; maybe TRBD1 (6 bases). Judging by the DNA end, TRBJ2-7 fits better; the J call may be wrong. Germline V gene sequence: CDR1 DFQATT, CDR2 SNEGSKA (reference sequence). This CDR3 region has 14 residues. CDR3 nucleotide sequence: TGCAGTGCTAGAGGGGGGCGGCACTCCTACGAGCAGTACTTC. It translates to CSARGGRHSYEQYF.

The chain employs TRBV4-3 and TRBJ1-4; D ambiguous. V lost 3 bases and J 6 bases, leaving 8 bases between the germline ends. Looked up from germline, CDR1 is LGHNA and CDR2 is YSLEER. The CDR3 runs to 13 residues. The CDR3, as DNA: TGCGCCAGCAGCCAGGGGTTGGATGAAAAACTGTTTTTT. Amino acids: CASSQGLDEKLFF.

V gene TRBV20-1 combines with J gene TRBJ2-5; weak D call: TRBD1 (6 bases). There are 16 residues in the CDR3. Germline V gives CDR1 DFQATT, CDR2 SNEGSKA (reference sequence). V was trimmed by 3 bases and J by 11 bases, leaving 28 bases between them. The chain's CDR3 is CSAREPGHPSSREQYF. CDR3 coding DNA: TGCAGTGCTAGGGAACCGGGACACCCATCCTCGAGGGAGCAGTACTTC.

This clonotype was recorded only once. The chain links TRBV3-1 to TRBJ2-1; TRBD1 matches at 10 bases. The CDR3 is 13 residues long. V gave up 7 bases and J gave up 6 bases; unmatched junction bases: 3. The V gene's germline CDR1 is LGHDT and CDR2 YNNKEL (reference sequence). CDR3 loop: CASTRQGANEQFF. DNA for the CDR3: TGTGCCAGCACTAGACAGGGGGCCAATGAGCAGTTCTTC.

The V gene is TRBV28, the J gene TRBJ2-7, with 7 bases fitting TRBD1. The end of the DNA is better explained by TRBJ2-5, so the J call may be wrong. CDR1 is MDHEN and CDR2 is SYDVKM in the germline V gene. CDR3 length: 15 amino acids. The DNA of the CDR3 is TGTGCCAGCAGCCCAGACAGGGACCCTACAGAGACCCAGTACTTC. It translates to CASSPDRDPTETQYF.

The CDR3 DNA reads as TGTGCCAGCAGCTGGGGGACAGTCAATCAGCCCCAGCATTTT. As protein: CASSWGTVNQPQHF. This chain connects TRBV27 to TRBJ1-5, with 7 nucleotides matching TRBD1. The ends lost 6 bases at V and 3 bases at J; junction bases unmatched: 5. The CDR3 loop spans 14 amino acids. Germline V CDR1 and CDR2: MNHEY, SMNVEV (reference sequence).

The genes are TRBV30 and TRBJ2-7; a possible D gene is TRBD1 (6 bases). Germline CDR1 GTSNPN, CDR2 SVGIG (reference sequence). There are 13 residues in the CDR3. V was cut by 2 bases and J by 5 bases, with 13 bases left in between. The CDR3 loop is CAWSKPRGHEQYF. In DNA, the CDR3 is TGTGCCTGGAGTAAGCCCAGGGGCCACGAGCAGTACTTC.

CDR3 sequence: CSARATSGGETQYF. Here the CDR3 DNA reads TGCAGTGCTAGGGCCACTAGCGGGGGTGAGACCCAGTACTTC. V usage is TRBV20-1 and J usage is TRBJ2-5; 11 bases line up with TRBD2. The CDR3 runs to 14 residues. Germline trimming cut 3 bases from V and 5 bases from J; bases unmatched to any gene: 5. Germline loops: CDR1 DFQATT, CDR2 SNEGSKA (reference sequence).

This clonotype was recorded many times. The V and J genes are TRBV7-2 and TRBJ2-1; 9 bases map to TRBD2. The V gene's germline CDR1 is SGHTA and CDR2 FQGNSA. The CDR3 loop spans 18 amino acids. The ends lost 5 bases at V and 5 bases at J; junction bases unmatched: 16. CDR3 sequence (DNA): TGTGCCAGCAGCCCCGACCGGGGAGTAGCGGGAGTACACAATGAGCAGTTCTTC. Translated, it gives CASSPDRGVAGVHNEQFF.

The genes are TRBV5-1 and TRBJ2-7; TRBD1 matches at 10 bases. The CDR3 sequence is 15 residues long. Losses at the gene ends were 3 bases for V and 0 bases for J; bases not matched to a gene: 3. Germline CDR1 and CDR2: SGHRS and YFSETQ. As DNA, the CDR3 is TGCGCCAGCAGCTGGGGACAGGGGCACTCCTACGAGCAGTACTTC. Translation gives CASSWGQGHSYEQYF.

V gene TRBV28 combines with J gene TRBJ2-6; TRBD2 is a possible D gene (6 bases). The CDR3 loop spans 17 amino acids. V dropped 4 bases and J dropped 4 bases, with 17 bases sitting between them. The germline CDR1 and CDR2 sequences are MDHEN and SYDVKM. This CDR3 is CASSSGGSGTGANVLTF. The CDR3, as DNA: TGTGCCAGCAGTTCCGGGGGTTCAGGGACCGGGGCCAACGTCCTGACTTTC.

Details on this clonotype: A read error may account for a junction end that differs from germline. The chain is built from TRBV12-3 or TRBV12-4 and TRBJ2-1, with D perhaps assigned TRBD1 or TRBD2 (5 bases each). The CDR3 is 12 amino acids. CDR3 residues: CAGSFRGDEQFF. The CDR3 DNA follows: TGTGCCGGCAGTTTTAGAGGGGATGAGCAGTTCTTC.

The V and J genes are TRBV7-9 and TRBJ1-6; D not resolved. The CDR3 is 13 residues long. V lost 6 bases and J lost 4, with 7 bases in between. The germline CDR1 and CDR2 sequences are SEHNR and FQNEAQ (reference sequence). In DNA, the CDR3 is TGTGCCAGCAGGCCAATGTATAATTCACCCCTCCACTTT. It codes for CASRPMYNSPLHF.

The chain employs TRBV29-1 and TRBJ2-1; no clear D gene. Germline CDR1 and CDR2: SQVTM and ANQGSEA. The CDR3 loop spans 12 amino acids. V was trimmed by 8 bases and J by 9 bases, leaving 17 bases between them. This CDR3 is CSPSPIIGEQFF. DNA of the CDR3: TGCAGCCCGAGCCCGATAATCGGTGAGCAGTTCTTC.

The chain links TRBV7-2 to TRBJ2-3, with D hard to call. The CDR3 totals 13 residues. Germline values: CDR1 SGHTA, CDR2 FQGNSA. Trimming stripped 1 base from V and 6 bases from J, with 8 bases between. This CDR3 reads CASSLVPQDTQYF. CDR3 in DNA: TGTGCCAGCAGCTTAGTCCCCCAGGATACGCAGTATTTT.

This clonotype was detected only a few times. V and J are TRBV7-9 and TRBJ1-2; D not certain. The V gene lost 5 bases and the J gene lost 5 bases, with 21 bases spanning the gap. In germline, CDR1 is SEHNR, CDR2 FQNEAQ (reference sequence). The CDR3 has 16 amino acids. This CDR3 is CASSADPPAGWYGYTF. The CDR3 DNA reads TGTGCCAGCAGCGCAGATCCTCCGGCGGGTTGGTATGGCTACACCTTC.

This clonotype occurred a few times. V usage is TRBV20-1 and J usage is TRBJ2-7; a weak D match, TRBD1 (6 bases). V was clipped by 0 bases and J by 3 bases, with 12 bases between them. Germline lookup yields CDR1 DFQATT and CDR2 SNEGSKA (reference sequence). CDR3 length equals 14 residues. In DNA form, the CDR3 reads TGCAGTGCTAGAGATGACAGGACCCTCTACGAGCAGTACTTC. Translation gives CSARDDRTLYEQYF.

CDR3 amino acids: CSARDPWAYEQYF. CDR3 DNA sequence: TGCAGTGCTAGAGATCCGTGGGCCTACGAGCAGTACTTC. V usage is TRBV20-1 and J usage is TRBJ2-7; the D is unclear. This CDR3 has 13 amino acids. Germline lookup yields CDR1 DFQATT and CDR2 SNEGSKA (reference sequence). The V gene lost 0 bases and the J gene lost 2 bases, with 8 bases spanning the gap.

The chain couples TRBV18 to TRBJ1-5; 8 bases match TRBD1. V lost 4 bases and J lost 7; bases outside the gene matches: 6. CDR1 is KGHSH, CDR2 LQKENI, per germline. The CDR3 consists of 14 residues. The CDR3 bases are TGTGCCAGCTCACTTACAGGGGGACACCAGCCCCAGCATTTT. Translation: CASSLTGGHQPQHF.

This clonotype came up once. The DNA of the CDR3 is TGCAGTGCTCCTGCCCCAAGGGACTATGGCTACACCTTC. Amino acid sequence: CSAPAPRDYGYTF. This sequence joins TRBV20-1 and TRBJ1-2; D not certain. The CDR3 contains 13 residues. Germline V CDR1 and CDR2: DFQATT, SNEGSKA (reference sequence). The ends were cut back, 5 bases at V and 3 bases at J, with 13 bases in the middle.

The CDR3 DNA follows: TGTGCCAGCACCGAGGACGGGGACGAGGTCGCCAACACTGAAGCTTTCTTT. Translating it yields CASTEDGDEVANTEAFF. The chain combines TRBV21-1 with TRBJ1-1; the table gives TRBD1 as D, unverified against the DNA. TRBV21-1 is a recognized pseudogene. This CDR3 is built from 17 residues.

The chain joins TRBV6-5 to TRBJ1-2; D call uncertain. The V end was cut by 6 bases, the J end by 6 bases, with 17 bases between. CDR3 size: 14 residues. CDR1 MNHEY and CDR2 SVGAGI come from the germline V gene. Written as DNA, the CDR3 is TGTGCCAGCAGGGCCCCTGGGGAGTGGGATGGCTACACCTTC. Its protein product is CASRAPGEWDGYTF.

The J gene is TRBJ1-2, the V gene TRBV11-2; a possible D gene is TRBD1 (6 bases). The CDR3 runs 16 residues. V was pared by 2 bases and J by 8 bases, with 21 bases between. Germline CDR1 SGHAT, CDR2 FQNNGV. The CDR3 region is CASSLHEGRTASGYTF. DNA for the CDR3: TGTGCCAGCAGCTTACACGAGGGCCGGACAGCTAGCGGCTACACCTTC.

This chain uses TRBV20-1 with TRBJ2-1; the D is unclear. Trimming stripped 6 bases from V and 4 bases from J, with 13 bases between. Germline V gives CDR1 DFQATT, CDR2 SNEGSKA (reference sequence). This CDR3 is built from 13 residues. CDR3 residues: CSATPRLYNEQFF. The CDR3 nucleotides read TGCAGTGCCACTCCCCGCCTTTACAATGAGCAGTTCTTC.

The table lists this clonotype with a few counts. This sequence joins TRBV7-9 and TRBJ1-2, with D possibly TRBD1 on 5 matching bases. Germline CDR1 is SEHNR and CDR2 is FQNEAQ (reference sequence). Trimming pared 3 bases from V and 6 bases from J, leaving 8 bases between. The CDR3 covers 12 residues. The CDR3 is CASSFPGNGYTF. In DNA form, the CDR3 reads TGTGCCAGCAGCTTCCCAGGGAATGGCTACACCTTC.

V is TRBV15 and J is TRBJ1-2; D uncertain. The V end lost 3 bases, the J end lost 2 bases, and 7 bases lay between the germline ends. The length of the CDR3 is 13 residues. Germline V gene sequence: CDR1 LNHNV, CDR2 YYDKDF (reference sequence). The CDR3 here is CATSRDGNYGYTF. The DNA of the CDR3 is TGTGCCACCAGCAGGGACGGAAACTATGGCTACACCTTC. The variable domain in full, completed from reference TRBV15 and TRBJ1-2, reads DAMVIQNPRYQVTQFGKPVTLSCSQTLNHNVMYWYQQKSSQAPKLLFHYYDKDFNNEADTPDNFQSRRPNTSFCFLDIRSPGLGDTAMYLCATSRDGNYGYTFGSGTRLTVV.

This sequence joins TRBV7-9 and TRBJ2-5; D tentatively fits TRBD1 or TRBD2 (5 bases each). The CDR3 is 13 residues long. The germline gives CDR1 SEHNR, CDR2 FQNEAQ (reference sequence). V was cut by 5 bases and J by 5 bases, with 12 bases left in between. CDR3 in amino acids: CASSPGSFETQYF. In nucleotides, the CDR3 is TGTGCCAGCAGCCCAGGGAGTTTTGAGACCCAGTACTTC. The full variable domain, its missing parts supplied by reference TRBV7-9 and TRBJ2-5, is DTGVSQNPRHKITKRGQNVTFRCDPISEHNRLYWYRQTLGQGPEFLTYFQNEAQLEKSRLLSDRFSAERPKGSFSTLEIQRTEQGDSAMYLCASSPGSFETQYFGPGTRLLVL.

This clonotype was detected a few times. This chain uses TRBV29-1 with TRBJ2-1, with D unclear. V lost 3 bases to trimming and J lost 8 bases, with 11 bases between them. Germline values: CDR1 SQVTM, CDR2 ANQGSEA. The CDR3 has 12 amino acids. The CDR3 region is CSVDVVYDEQFF. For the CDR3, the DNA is TGCAGCGTTGACGTAGTTTACGATGAGCAGTTCTTC.